The rows below give T cell receptor beta chains drawn from one sample of a study of blood T cell repertoires in COVID-19. Profiling relied on immunoSEQ multiplex PCR, and the TCRdb table lists in-frame clones only, not all of them. This sample carries roughly 430,000 clones, roughly 86% of them seen once, and the ten largest clones take 2% to 2.5%. Material: PBMCs or T cells enriched from blood (not recorded which). These receptors originate from a woman aged 40 to 55 with acute COVID-19. The CDR3 runs from the conserved cysteine through the conserved F or W. A D gene is named only where the DNA matches it firmly. Expanded clones get a size class; other rows say once, few or many, or leave the size out.

d_call: .; j_call: TRBJ1-2; clone_size: .; v_call: TRBV3-1/TRBV3-2; cdr3_aa: CASRTIDYGYTF; cdr3_nt: TGTGCCAGCAGGACTATCGACTATGGCTACACCTTC
d_call: TRBD1; j_call: TRBJ1-6; clone_size: .; v_call: TRBV7-9; cdr3_aa: CASSPRQGGSPLHF; cdr3_nt: TGTGCCAGCAGCCCACGACAGGGAGGCTCACCCCTCCACTTT
d_call: TRBD1; j_call: TRBJ2-7; clone_size: .; v_call: TRBV2; cdr3_aa: CASSEGTGVQQYF; cdr3_nt: TGTGCCAGCAGTGAAGGGACAGGGGTTCAGCAGTACTTC
d_call: .; j_call: TRBJ1-1; clone_size: .; v_call: TRBV10-2; cdr3_aa: CASSEVEGEAFF; cdr3_nt: TGCGCCAGCAGTGAGGTGGAGGGTGAAGCTTTCTTT
d_call: .; j_call: TRBJ1-4; clone_size: once; v_call: TRBV15; cdr3_aa: CATSRDRQEAEKLFF; cdr3_nt: TGTGCCACCAGCAGAGATCGACAGGAGGCGGAAAAACTGTTTTTT
d_call: TRBD1; j_call: TRBJ1-5; clone_size: once; v_call: TRBV27; cdr3_aa: CASSLFAGGASQPQHF; cdr3_nt: TGTGCCAGCAGTTTATTTGCAGGGGGCGCCTCTCAGCCCCAGCATTTT
d_call: .; j_call: TRBJ2-7; clone_size: few; v_call: TRBV6-5; cdr3_aa: CASRDSIYSYEQYF; cdr3_nt: TGTGCCAGCAGGGACAGCATCTACTCCTACGAGCAGTACTTC
d_call: .; j_call: TRBJ1-1; clone_size: few; v_call: TRBV20-1; cdr3_aa: CSASRGLEAFF; cdr3_nt: TGCAGTGCTAGCCGAGGGCTTGAAGCTTTCTTT
d_call: .; j_call: TRBJ1-4; clone_size: .; v_call: TRBV9; cdr3_aa: CASSHLGGTNEKLFF; cdr3_nt: TGTGCCAGCAGCCATCTGGGAGGGACTAATGAAAAACTGTTTTTT
d_call: .; j_call: TRBJ2-6; clone_size: .; v_call: TRBV19; cdr3_aa: CASSMVSGAGANVLTF; cdr3_nt: TGTGCCAGTAGTATGGTTTCGGGGGCTGGGGCCAACGTCCTGACTTTC
d_call: TRBD2; j_call: TRBJ2-2; clone_size: .; v_call: TRBV4-1; cdr3_aa: CASSQEPLPAGGPGTGELFF; cdr3_nt: TGCGCCAGCAGCCAAGAACCGCTGCCAGCGGGGGGGCCTGGAACCGGGGAGCTGTTTTTT
d_call: TRBD2; j_call: TRBJ2-2; clone_size: .; v_call: TRBV7-8; cdr3_aa: CASSLPTAGLAPGELFF; cdr3_nt: TGTGCCAGCAGCCTTCCAACTGCGGGACTAGCTCCCGGGGAGCTGTTTTTT
d_call: TRBD1; j_call: TRBJ1-5; clone_size: .; v_call: TRBV30; cdr3_aa: CAWGPGTGGIQPQHF; cdr3_nt: TGTGCCTGGGGCCCCGGGACAGGGGGCATTCAGCCCCAGCATTTT
d_call: TRBD1; j_call: TRBJ1-5; clone_size: .; v_call: TRBV19; cdr3_aa: CASRDDRDSNQPQHF; cdr3_nt: TGTGCCAGTAGGGACGACAGGGATAGCAATCAGCCCCAGCATTTT
d_call: .; j_call: TRBJ1-1; clone_size: .; v_call: TRBV11-2; cdr3_aa: CASTGSSNTEAFF; cdr3_nt: TGTGCCAGCACAGGGTCGTCAAACACTGAAGCTTTCTTT
d_call: .; j_call: TRBJ1-1; clone_size: once; v_call: TRBV3-1/TRBV3-2; cdr3_aa: CASSQDGGTTEAFF; cdr3_nt: TGTGCCAGCAGCCAAGATGGGGGGACCACTGAAGCTTTCTTT
d_call: TRBD1; j_call: TRBJ2-1; clone_size: .; v_call: TRBV10-1; cdr3_aa: CARIYRGSSYNEQFF; cdr3_nt: TGCGCCAGGATTTACAGGGGGAGCTCCTACAATGAGCAGTTCTTC
d_call: TRBD2; j_call: TRBJ2-7; clone_size: .; v_call: TRBV19; cdr3_aa: CASSPRLAGGGEQYF; cdr3_nt: TGTGCCAGTAGCCCTCGACTAGCGGGGGGTGGTGAGCAGTACTTC
d_call: TRBD2; j_call: TRBJ2-7; clone_size: .; v_call: TRBV4-1; cdr3_aa: CASSQPLAGGNEQYF; cdr3_nt: TGCGCCAGCAGCCAACCACTAGCGGGGGGGAACGAGCAGTACTTC
d_call: .; j_call: TRBJ2-5; clone_size: .; v_call: TRBV5-5; cdr3_aa: CASSLPSGETQYF; cdr3_nt: TGTGCCAGCAGCTTACCTTCGGGTGAGACCCAGTACTTC
d_call: .; j_call: TRBJ2-1; clone_size: .; v_call: TRBV7-9; cdr3_aa: CASSGAGEYNEQFF; cdr3_nt: TGTGCCAGCAGCGGGGCAGGAGAATACAATGAGCAGTTCTTC
d_call: TRBD2; j_call: TRBJ2-7; clone_size: .; v_call: TRBV30; cdr3_aa: CAWKGGGPSSSYEQYF; cdr3_nt: TGTGCCTGGAAGGGCGGGGGGCCCTCAAGCTCCTACGAGCAGTACTTC
d_call: TRBD1; j_call: TRBJ2-2; clone_size: .; v_call: TRBV2; cdr3_aa: CASKDRVYTGELFF; cdr3_nt: TGTGCCAGCAAGGACAGGGTATACACCGGGGAGCTGTTTTTT
d_call: TRBD2; j_call: TRBJ2-7; clone_size: .; v_call: TRBV11-2; cdr3_aa: CASSLVAGAYEQYF; cdr3_nt: TGTGCCAGCAGCTTAGTTGCGGGGGCCTACGAGCAGTACTTC
d_call: .; j_call: TRBJ1-4; clone_size: .; v_call: TRBV5-3; cdr3_aa: CARPPSGPPRGWEKLFF; cdr3_nt: TGTGCCAGACCCCCTTCCGGGCCCCCCCGGGGATGGGAAAAACTGTTTTTT
d_call: TRBD1; j_call: TRBJ1-3; clone_size: .; v_call: TRBV2; cdr3_aa: CASTTGGTGNTIYF; cdr3_nt: TGTGCCAGCACTACAGGGGGCACTGGAAACACCATATATTTT
d_call: .; j_call: TRBJ1-3; clone_size: .; v_call: TRBV18; cdr3_aa: CASSPADQGGNTIYF; cdr3_nt: TGTGCCAGCTCACCGGCGGACCAGGGTGGAAACACCATATATTTT